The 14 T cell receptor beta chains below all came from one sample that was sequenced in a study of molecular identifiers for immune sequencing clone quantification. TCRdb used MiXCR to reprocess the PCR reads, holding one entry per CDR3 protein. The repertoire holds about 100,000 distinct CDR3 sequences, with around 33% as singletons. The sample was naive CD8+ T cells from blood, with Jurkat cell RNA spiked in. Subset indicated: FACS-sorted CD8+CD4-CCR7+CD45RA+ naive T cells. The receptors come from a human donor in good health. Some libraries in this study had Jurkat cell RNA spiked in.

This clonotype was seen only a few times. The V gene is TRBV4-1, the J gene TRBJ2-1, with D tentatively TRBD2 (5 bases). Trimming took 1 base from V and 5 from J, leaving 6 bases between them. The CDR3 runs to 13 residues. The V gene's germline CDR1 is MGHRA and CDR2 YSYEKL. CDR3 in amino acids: CASSQVRDNEQFF. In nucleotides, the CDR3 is TGCGCCAGCAGCCAAGTGCGGGACAATGAGCAGTTCTTC.

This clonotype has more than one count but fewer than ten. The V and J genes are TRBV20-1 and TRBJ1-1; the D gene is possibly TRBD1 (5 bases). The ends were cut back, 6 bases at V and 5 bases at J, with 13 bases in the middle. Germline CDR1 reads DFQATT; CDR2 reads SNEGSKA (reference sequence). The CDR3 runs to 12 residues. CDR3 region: CSADQGSTEAFF. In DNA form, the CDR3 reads TGCAGTGCAGATCAGGGCTCTACTGAAGCTTTCTTT.

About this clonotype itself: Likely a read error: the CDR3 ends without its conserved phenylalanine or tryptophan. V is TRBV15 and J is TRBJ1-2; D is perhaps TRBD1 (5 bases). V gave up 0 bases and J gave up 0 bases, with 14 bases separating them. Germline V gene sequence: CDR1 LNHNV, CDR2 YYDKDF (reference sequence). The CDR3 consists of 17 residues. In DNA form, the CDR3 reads TGTGCCACCAGCAGAGATCGTTCGTCAGGGACTAACTATGGCTACACCCTC. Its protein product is CATSRDRSSGTNYGYTL.

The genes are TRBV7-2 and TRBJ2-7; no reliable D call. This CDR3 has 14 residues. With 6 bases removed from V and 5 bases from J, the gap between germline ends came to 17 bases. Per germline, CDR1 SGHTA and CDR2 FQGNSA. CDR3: CASSTETLVNEQYF. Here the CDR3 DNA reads TGTGCCAGCAGTACCGAGACGCTAGTCAACGAGCAGTACTTC. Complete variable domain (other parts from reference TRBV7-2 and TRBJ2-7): GAGVSQSPSNKVTEKGKDVELRCDPISGHTALYWYRQSLGQGLEFLIYFQGNSAPDKSGLPSDRFSAERTGGSVSTLTIQRTQQEDSAVYLCASSTETLVNEQYFGPGTRLTVT.

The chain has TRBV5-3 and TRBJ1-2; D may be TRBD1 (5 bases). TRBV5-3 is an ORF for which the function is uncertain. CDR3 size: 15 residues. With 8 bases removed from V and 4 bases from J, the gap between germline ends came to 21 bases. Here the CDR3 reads CASSPVAGTIYGYTF. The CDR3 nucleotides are TGTGCCAGCAGCCCCGTGGCGGGGACGATCTATGGCTACACCTTC.

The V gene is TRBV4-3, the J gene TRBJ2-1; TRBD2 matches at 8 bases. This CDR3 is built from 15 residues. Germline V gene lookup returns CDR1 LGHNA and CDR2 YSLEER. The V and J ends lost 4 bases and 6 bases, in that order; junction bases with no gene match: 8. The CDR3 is CASSRSGRSGNEQFF. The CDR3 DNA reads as TGCGCCAGCAGCCGAAGCGGGAGAAGCGGCAATGAGCAGTTCTTC.

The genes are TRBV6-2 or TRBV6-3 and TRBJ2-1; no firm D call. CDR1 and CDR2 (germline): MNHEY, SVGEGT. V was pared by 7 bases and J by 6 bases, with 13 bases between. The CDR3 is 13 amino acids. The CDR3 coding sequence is TGTGCCAGCACCCCATGGTGGGGCAATGAGCAGTTCTTC. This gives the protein CASTPWWGNEQFF.

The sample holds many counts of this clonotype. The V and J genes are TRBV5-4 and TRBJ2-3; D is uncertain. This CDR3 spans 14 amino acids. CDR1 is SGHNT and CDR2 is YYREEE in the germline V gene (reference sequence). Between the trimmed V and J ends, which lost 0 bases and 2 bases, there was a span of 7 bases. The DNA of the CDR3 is TGTGCCAGCAGCTTGGTTCTTACCACAGATACGCAGTATTTT. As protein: CASSLVLTTDTQYF.

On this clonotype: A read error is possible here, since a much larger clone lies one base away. CDR3 sequence: CASSLSTTGLWTEAFF. The CDR3, as DNA: TGTGCCAGCAGCTTGTCCACTACAGGGCTCTGGACTGAAGCTTTCTTT. The chain combines TRBV5-6 with TRBJ1-1, with a weak D call TRBD1 (6 bases). V lost 1 base and J lost 5, with 18 bases in between. The CDR3 spans 16 residues. Per the germline V gene, CDR1 is SGHDT and CDR2 is YYEEEE.

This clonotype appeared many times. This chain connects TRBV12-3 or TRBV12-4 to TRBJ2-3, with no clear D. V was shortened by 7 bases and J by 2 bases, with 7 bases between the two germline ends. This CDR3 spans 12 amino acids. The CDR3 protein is CASKDNTDTQYF. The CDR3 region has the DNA TGTGCCAGCAAGGATAACACAGATACGCAGTATTTT.

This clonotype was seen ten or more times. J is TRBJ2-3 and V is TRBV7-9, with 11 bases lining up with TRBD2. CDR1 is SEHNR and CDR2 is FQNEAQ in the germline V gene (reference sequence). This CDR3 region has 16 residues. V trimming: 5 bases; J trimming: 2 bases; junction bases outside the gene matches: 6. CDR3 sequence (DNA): TGTGCCAGCAGCCCGGAGACTAGCGGGGACACAGATACGCAGTATTTT. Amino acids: CASSPETSGDTDTQYF.

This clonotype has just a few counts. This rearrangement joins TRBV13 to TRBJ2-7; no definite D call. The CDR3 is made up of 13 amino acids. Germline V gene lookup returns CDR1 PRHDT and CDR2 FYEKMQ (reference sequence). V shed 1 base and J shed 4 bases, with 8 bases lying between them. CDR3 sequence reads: CASSLDTDYEQYF. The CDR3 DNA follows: TGTGCCAGCAGCTTAGACACGGATTACGAGCAGTACTTC.

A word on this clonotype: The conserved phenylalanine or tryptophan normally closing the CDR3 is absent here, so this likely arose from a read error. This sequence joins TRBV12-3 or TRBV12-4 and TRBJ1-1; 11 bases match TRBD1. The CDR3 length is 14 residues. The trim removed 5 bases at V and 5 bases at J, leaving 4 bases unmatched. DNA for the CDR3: TGTGCCAGCAGTGAGGACAGGGGGCTTACTGAAGCTTTCTAT. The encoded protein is CASSEDRGLTEAFY.

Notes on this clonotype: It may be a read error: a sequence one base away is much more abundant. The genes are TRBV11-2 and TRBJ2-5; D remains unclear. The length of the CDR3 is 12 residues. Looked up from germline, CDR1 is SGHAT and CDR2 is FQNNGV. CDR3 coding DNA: TGTGCCAGCAGCTTTACGCAAGACACCCAGTACTTC. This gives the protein CASSFTQDTQYF.